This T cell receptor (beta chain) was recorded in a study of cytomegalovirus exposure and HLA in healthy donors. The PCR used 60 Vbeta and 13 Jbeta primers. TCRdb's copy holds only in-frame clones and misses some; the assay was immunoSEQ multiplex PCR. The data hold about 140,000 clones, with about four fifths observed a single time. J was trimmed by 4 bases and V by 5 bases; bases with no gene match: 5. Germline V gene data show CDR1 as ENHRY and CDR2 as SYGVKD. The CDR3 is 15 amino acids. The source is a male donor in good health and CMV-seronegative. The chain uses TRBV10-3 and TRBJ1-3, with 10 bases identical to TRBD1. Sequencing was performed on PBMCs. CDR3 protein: CAISWDRGGGNTIYF. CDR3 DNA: TGTGCCATCAGTTGGGACAGGGGAGGAGGAAACACCATATATTTT.